Below, one T cell receptor (beta chain) is given with its context. The source of the sample is a study of blood T cell repertoires in COVID-19. About the study: Both acute and convalescent COVID-19 samples were obtained from the United States, Italy and Spain.

In the authors' workflow: It was from reference gene primer amplification that nucleated cell counts were estimated. Data came from immunoSEQ multiplex PCR; TCRdb stores just in-frame clones and leaves some out. D and trimming were read from the DNA, whereas the V and J calls and clone size are those reported in that table. The sample lists tens of thousands of clones; about 79% were seen once. Trimming removed 3 bases from V and 4 bases from J; junction bases left unmatched: 12. CDR1 SQVTM and CDR2 ANQGSEA come from the germline V gene. The CDR3 is made up of 16 amino acids. V gene TRBV29-1 combines with J gene TRBJ2-3; 8 bases are a match to TRBD1. This TCR derives from a man in his sixties with acute or convalescent COVID-19. Sequenced material: peripheral blood. As DNA, the CDR3 is TGCAGCGTTGAGGGCCCGGGACAGGCGGCCCCAGATACGCAGTATTTT. This gives the protein CSVEGPGQAAPDTQYF.